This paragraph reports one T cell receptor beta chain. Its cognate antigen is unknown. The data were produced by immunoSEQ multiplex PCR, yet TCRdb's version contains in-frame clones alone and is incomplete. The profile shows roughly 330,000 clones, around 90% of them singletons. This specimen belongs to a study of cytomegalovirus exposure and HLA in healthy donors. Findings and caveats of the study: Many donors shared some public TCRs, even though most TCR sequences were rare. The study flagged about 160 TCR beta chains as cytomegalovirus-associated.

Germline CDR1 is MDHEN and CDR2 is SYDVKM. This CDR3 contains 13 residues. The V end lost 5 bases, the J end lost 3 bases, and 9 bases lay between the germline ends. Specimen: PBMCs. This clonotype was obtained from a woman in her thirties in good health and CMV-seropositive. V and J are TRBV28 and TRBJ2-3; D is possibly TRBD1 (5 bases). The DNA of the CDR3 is TGTGCCAGCAGTCTCCCAGGGACAGATACGCAGTATTTT. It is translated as CASSLPGTDTQYF. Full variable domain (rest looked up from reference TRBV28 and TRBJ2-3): DVKVTQSSRYLVKRTGEKVFLECVQDMDHENMFWYRQDPGLGLRLIYFSYDVKMKEKGDIPEGYSVSREKKERFSLILESASTNQTSMYLCASSLPGTDTQYFGPGTRLTVL.